These T cell receptor beta chains were read from a single sample in a study of cytomegalovirus exposure and HLA in healthy donors. Measured with immunoSEQ multiplex PCR; TCRdb has only the in-frame clones, and not every one. The table has under 75,000 clones, 95% seen once; the top ten hold roughly 7.3%. The sample consisted of PBMCs. The source of these receptors is a woman aged 18-29 years in good health and CMV-seropositive. The CDR3 runs from the conserved cysteine through the conserved F or W. The D gene is left open where the match is weak. Where a row states a size, it is once, few, many or the class of an expanded clone; other rows omit it.

cdr3_nt: TGTGCCAGCTCACCACAAGCTGACTCTGGAAACACCATATATTTT
cdr3_aa: CASSPQADSGNTIYF
j_call: TRBJ1-3
clone_size: -
v_call: TRBV18
d_call: -

cdr3_nt: TGTGCCAGCAGTTTTTCCAGATCCAACACTGAAGCTTTCTTT
cdr3_aa: CASSFSRSNTEAFF
j_call: TRBJ1-1
clone_size: -
v_call: TRBV28
d_call: -

cdr3_nt: TGTGCCAGCAGCTTGGACGAAGAGGAGGAGCAGTTCTTC
cdr3_aa: CASSLDEEEEQFF
j_call: TRBJ2-1
clone_size: -
v_call: TRBV5-4
d_call: -

cdr3_nt: TGTGCCAGCAGTTATGGCGGCTACACCTTC
cdr3_aa: CASSYGGYTF
j_call: TRBJ1-2
clone_size: -
v_call: TRBV6-8
d_call: -

cdr3_nt: TGTGCCAGCAGGACTAGCTGGTCCTACGAGCAGTACTTC
cdr3_aa: CASRTSWSYEQYF
j_call: TRBJ2-7
clone_size: -
v_call: TRBV2
d_call: TRBD2

cdr3_nt: TGTGCCAGCAGCTTAGGGGCTAGCGGGGCTCCGAAGGCCCAGTACTTC
cdr3_aa: CASSLGASGAPKAQYF
j_call: TRBJ2-5
clone_size: -
v_call: TRBV7-8
d_call: TRBD2

cdr3_nt: TGTGCCAGCAGCCCTAGCGGGGGGAACACAGATACGCAGTATTTT
cdr3_aa: CASSPSGGNTDTQYF
j_call: TRBJ2-3
clone_size: -
v_call: TRBV7-3
d_call: TRBD2

cdr3_nt: TGTGCCAGCAGGGCCCTCGAAGCTTTCTTT
cdr3_aa: CASRALEAFF
j_call: TRBJ1-1
clone_size: -
v_call: TRBV28
d_call: -

cdr3_nt: TGTGCCAGCAGCTCCGCCACGGACAGGACATGGGAGACCCAGTACTTC
cdr3_aa: CASSSATDRTWETQYF
j_call: TRBJ2-5
clone_size: -
v_call: TRBV5-4
d_call: TRBD1

cdr3_nt: TGTGCCAGCAGCTTAAACAGGGGCTCCTACGAGCAGTACTTC
cdr3_aa: CASSLNRGSYEQYF
j_call: TRBJ2-7
clone_size: -
v_call: TRBV7-2
d_call: TRBD1

cdr3_nt: TGCGCCAGCAGCCAAGCGAGGATAGCCAAAAACATTCAGTACTTC
cdr3_aa: CASSQARIAKNIQYF
j_call: TRBJ2-4
clone_size: -
v_call: TRBV4-3
d_call: -

cdr3_nt: TGCGCCAGCAGCCAGTCCAGCAAACCGGGACTCAACACCGGGGAGCTGTTTTTT
cdr3_aa: CASSQSSKPGLNTGELFF
j_call: TRBJ2-2
clone_size: -
v_call: TRBV4-1
d_call: -

cdr3_nt: TGTGCCAGCAGTCCGGGGTGGAGCACAGATACGCAGTATTTT
cdr3_aa: CASSPGWSTDTQYF
j_call: TRBJ2-3
clone_size: -
v_call: TRBV7-9
d_call: -

cdr3_nt: TGTGCCAGCAGTTTTCAGACAGGGGAAATCGATGGCTACACCTTC
cdr3_aa: CASSFQTGEIDGYTF
j_call: TRBJ1-2
clone_size: few
v_call: TRBV28
d_call: TRBD1

cdr3_nt: TGCGCCAGCAGCCTACAATCGACTAGCGGGAGGTTCCATGAGCAGTTCTTC
cdr3_aa: CASSLQSTSGRFHEQFF
j_call: TRBJ2-1
clone_size: -
v_call: TRBV5-1
d_call: TRBD2

cdr3_nt: TGTGCCAGCAGCCTCCCGTGGCAGGGAGGAGAGACCCAGTACTTC
cdr3_aa: CASSLPWQGGETQYF
j_call: TRBJ2-5
clone_size: -
v_call: TRBV5-6
d_call: -

cdr3_nt: TGTGCCGGCAGTTACCAACAAACCGGGGAGCTGTTTTTT
cdr3_aa: CAGSYQQTGELFF
j_call: TRBJ2-2
clone_size: once
v_call: TRBV6-6
d_call: -

cdr3_nt: TGTGCCAGTAGTACCACAGATTTTAAAGAGACCCAGTACTTC
cdr3_aa: CASSTTDFKETQYF
j_call: TRBJ2-5
clone_size: -
v_call: TRBV19
d_call: -

cdr3_nt: TGCGCCAGCAGCCCCTGGGGGACAGGGGCAGATACGCAGTATTTT
cdr3_aa: CASSPWGTGADTQYF
j_call: TRBJ2-3
clone_size: -
v_call: TRBV4-1
d_call: TRBD1

cdr3_nt: TGTGCCAGCAGCCAACTCTCCGGGAGAAGTCACTATGGCTACACCTTC
cdr3_aa: CASSQLSGRSHYGYTF
j_call: TRBJ1-2
clone_size: -
v_call: TRBV14
d_call: -

cdr3_nt: TGTGCCAGCCAGAGGGGGCTCTACGAGCAGTACTTC
cdr3_aa: CASQRGLYEQYF
j_call: TRBJ2-7
clone_size: -
v_call: TRBV6-1
d_call: TRBD1

cdr3_nt: TGTGCCAGCAGCTTGATGACTAGCGGAACCTACAATGAGCAGTTCTTC
cdr3_aa: CASSLMTSGTYNEQFF
j_call: TRBJ2-1
clone_size: -
v_call: TRBV5-6
d_call: TRBD2

cdr3_nt: TGTGCCAGTACTCAAGAAGAGACCCAGTACTTC
cdr3_aa: CASTQEETQYF
j_call: TRBJ2-5
clone_size: -
v_call: TRBV6-1
d_call: -

cdr3_nt: TGTGCCAGCCGACAGGGGGGCCCGTCCTACGAGCAGTACTTC
cdr3_aa: CASRQGGPSYEQYF
j_call: TRBJ2-7
clone_size: -
v_call: TRBV27
d_call: TRBD1

cdr3_nt: TGTGCCAGCAGTTTAGAGATCCTCTCCTACAATGAGCAGTTCTTC
cdr3_aa: CASSLEILSYNEQFF
j_call: TRBJ2-1
clone_size: -
v_call: TRBV28
d_call: -

cdr3_nt: TGTGCCAGCAGTGAAGTGGGAGCCGGGGAGCTGTTTTTT
cdr3_aa: CASSEVGAGELFF
j_call: TRBJ2-2
clone_size: once
v_call: TRBV6-1
d_call: -

cdr3_nt: TGCGCCAGCAGCCAAGATGTCCCCGGGACTCGCACAGATACGCAGTATTTT
cdr3_aa: CASSQDVPGTRTDTQYF
j_call: TRBJ2-3
clone_size: -
v_call: TRBV4-1
d_call: -

cdr3_nt: TGTGCCAGTAGTATCACACCCCGGAGGGTTAACTATGGCTACACCTTC
cdr3_aa: CASSITPRRVNYGYTF
j_call: TRBJ1-2
clone_size: -
v_call: TRBV19
d_call: -

cdr3_nt: TGCGCCAGCCGAAGTGCCCTAGGCCTGAACACCGGGGAGCTGTTTTTT
cdr3_aa: CASRSALGLNTGELFF
j_call: TRBJ2-2
clone_size: -
v_call: TRBV5-1
d_call: -

cdr3_nt: TGTGCCAGCAGCTTAGAGGGCGGGGGAGAGACCCAGTACTTC
cdr3_aa: CASSLEGGGETQYF
j_call: TRBJ2-5
clone_size: -
v_call: TRBV11-2
d_call: TRBD2

cdr3_nt: TGCGCCAGCAGCTTGGAGGGGGCTGACACCGGGGAGCTGTTTTTT
cdr3_aa: CASSLEGADTGELFF
j_call: TRBJ2-2
clone_size: -
v_call: TRBV5-1
d_call: TRBD1

cdr3_nt: TGTGCCAGCAGTGATGAGACACCGCAAGAGACCCAGTACTTC
cdr3_aa: CASSDETPQETQYF
j_call: TRBJ2-5
clone_size: -
v_call: TRBV6-5
d_call: -

cdr3_nt: TGCGCCAGCAGCCAAGATCGGTACAGTTACACCGGGGAGCTGTTTTTT
cdr3_aa: CASSQDRYSYTGELFF
j_call: TRBJ2-2
clone_size: -
v_call: TRBV4-3
d_call: -

cdr3_nt: TGTGCCAGCAGACAGGGAGACGAGCAGTACTTC
cdr3_aa: CASRQGDEQYF
j_call: TRBJ2-7
clone_size: -
v_call: TRBV6-1
d_call: -

cdr3_nt: TGTGCCAGCAGTGAATCATCCTCTGGACAGGGCTACGAGCAGTACTTC
cdr3_aa: CASSESSSGQGYEQYF
j_call: TRBJ2-7
clone_size: -
v_call: TRBV2
d_call: TRBD1

cdr3_nt: TGTGCCAGCAGTTTTAGGGGCGACACCGGGGAGCTGTTTTTT
cdr3_aa: CASSFRGDTGELFF
j_call: TRBJ2-2
clone_size: -
v_call: TRBV27
d_call: -